The rows below give T cell receptor beta chains drawn from one sample of a study of OX40 agonist ivuxolimab in advanced cancers. TCRdb keeps only in-frame clones here, not all; method: immunoSEQ multiplex PCR. The data contain about 100,000 clones, under 85% of them seen just once; the ten biggest clones take up 4.5% to 5.5%. The material sequenced was CD4+ or CD8+ T cells sorted from blood, taken in a trial of the OX40 agonist ivuxolimab. The receptors shown here come from an adult with an advanced solid tumor such as melanoma, head and neck, liver or kidney cancer. The CDR3 runs from the conserved cysteine through the conserved F or W. D genes are given only for firm matches. Not all rows give a size; the values are once, few, many and, for expanded clones, a class.

clone size: -
V gene: TRBV2
D gene: -
J gene: TRBJ2-3
CDR3 DNA: TGTGCCAGCAGTGAAGTTCGCCCCATCGGCTTCACAGATACGCAGTATTTT
CDR3 protein: CASSEVRPIGFTDTQYF

clone size: -
V gene: TRBV6-5
D gene: -
J gene: TRBJ1-2
CDR3 DNA: TGTGCCAGCATCGACCTAAACTATGGCTACACCTTC
CDR3 protein: CASIDLNYGYTF

clone size: -
V gene: TRBV6-1
D gene: -
J gene: TRBJ2-3
CDR3 DNA: TGTGCCAGCAGTGAAGACTACCTAGGCACAGATACGCAGTATTTT
CDR3 protein: CASSEDYLGTDTQYF

clone size: -
V gene: TRBV27
D gene: TRBD2
J gene: TRBJ2-7
CDR3 DNA: TGTGCCAGCAGTTATCGGGGGGTCTCCTACGAGCAGTACTTC
CDR3 protein: CASSYRGVSYEQYF

clone size: -
V gene: TRBV6-1
D gene: TRBD1
J gene: TRBJ1-2
CDR3 DNA: TGTGCCAGCAGTGAAGCGGGACAGCAGACAAGAGGCTACACCTTC
CDR3 protein: CASSEAGQQTRGYTF

clone size: -
V gene: TRBV7-9
D gene: -
J gene: TRBJ2-7
CDR3 DNA: TGTGCCAGCAGCCAAGGGGGTTCAAGCCACGAGCAGTACTTC
CDR3 protein: CASSQGGSSHEQYF

clone size: -
V gene: TRBV25-1
D gene: -
J gene: TRBJ2-7
CDR3 DNA: TGTGCCAGCAGTGAAGTTTGGGATACGTACGAGCAGTACTTC
CDR3 protein: CASSEVWDTYEQYF

clone size: once
V gene: TRBV4-2
D gene: TRBD2
J gene: TRBJ2-1
CDR3 DNA: TGTGCCAGCAGCCAAGATGGGGGGAGGGACAATGAGCAGTTCTTC
CDR3 protein: CASSQDGGRDNEQFF

clone size: -
V gene: TRBV7-9
D gene: TRBD1
J gene: TRBJ1-2
CDR3 DNA: TGTGCCAGCAGCTTAGCTGGACAGGGTGGGATCTATGGCTACACCTTC
CDR3 protein: CASSLAGQGGIYGYTF

clone size: -
V gene: TRBV9
D gene: -
J gene: TRBJ2-5
CDR3 DNA: TGTGCCAGCAGCGTAGGACAGCGCCAAGAGACCCAGTACTTC
CDR3 protein: CASSVGQRQETQYF

clone size: -
V gene: TRBV6-5
D gene: TRBD1
J gene: TRBJ2-3
CDR3 DNA: TGTGCCAGCAGTTCCGGACAGGCGGAAGCAGATACGCAGTATTTT
CDR3 protein: CASSSGQAEADTQYF

clone size: once
V gene: TRBV7-2
D gene: -
J gene: TRBJ2-1
CDR3 DNA: TGTGCCAGCAGGCATAGAGATGGCAGGAGTCTTGTCGGTGAGCAGTTCTTC
CDR3 protein: CASRHRDGRSLVGEQFF

clone size: -
V gene: TRBV9
D gene: -
J gene: TRBJ2-7
CDR3 DNA: TGTGCCAGCAGCGTAGGGGGCTCCGGGTACGAGCAGTACTTC
CDR3 protein: CASSVGGSGYEQYF

clone size: -
V gene: TRBV13
D gene: -
J gene: TRBJ2-7
CDR3 DNA: TGTGCCAGCAGCTTGGGGGACTCGTCCTACGAGCAGTACTTC
CDR3 protein: CASSLGDSSYEQYF

clone size: -
V gene: TRBV18
D gene: -
J gene: TRBJ1-1
CDR3 DNA: TGTGCCAGCTCACCAAAGGGGACTGAAGCTTTCTTT
CDR3 protein: CASSPKGTEAFF

clone size: -
V gene: TRBV7-6
D gene: TRBD1
J gene: TRBJ2-7
CDR3 DNA: TGTGCCAGCAGCTTAGATGGGGACAGAGGCTACGAGCAGTACTTC
CDR3 protein: CASSLDGDRGYEQYF

clone size: -
V gene: TRBV14
D gene: -
J gene: TRBJ2-7
CDR3 DNA: TGTGCCAGCAGCCAACTACAGACTCTTACCTACGAGCAGTACTTC
CDR3 protein: CASSQLQTLTYEQYF

clone size: once
V gene: TRBV6-1
D gene: -
J gene: TRBJ2-7
CDR3 DNA: TGTGCCAGCAGGGCCGGGGGAGCCTACGAGCAGTACTTC
CDR3 protein: CASRAGGAYEQYF

clone size: -
V gene: TRBV6-1
D gene: -
J gene: TRBJ2-3
CDR3 DNA: TGTGCCAGCAACAGGGTAGCAGATACGCAGTATTTT
CDR3 protein: CASNRVADTQYF

clone size: -
V gene: TRBV4-2
D gene: TRBD1
J gene: TRBJ1-5
CDR3 DNA: TGTGCCAGCAGCCTAACTATGGGGACAGGGGATCAGCCCCAGCATTTT
CDR3 protein: CASSLTMGTGDQPQHF

clone size: -
V gene: TRBV9
D gene: TRBD2
J gene: TRBJ2-3
CDR3 DNA: TGTGCCAGCAGCGCGTGGGGGGGGAGCTCCACAGATACGCAGTATTTT
CDR3 protein: CASSAWGGSSTDTQYF

clone size: -
V gene: TRBV7-9
D gene: TRBD2
J gene: TRBJ2-1
CDR3 DNA: TGTGCCAGCAGTTACTCACCGGGACTAGCTAAAGATGAGCAGTTCTTC
CDR3 protein: CASSYSPGLAKDEQFF

clone size: -
V gene: TRBV6-1
D gene: -
J gene: TRBJ2-7
CDR3 DNA: TGTGCCAGCAGTGAAGGGTATTCGGGGGTCCTACAGTACTTC
CDR3 protein: CASSEGYSGVLQYF

clone size: few
V gene: TRBV2
D gene: TRBD1
J gene: TRBJ1-5
CDR3 DNA: TGTGCCAGCAGTCAACAGGGGAGGAATCAGCCCCAGCATTTT
CDR3 protein: CASSQQGRNQPQHF

clone size: few
V gene: TRBV27
D gene: TRBD1
J gene: TRBJ2-3
CDR3 DNA: TGTGCCAGCAGTTTGACTCTCGGGACAGCGATGCCTGATACGCAGTATTTT
CDR3 protein: CASSLTLGTAMPDTQYF

clone size: -
V gene: TRBV6-5
D gene: -
J gene: TRBJ1-3
CDR3 DNA: TGTGCCAGCTCCCCCCAGGACAGCTCTGGAAACACCATATATTTT
CDR3 protein: CASSPQDSSGNTIYF

clone size: -
V gene: TRBV5-1
D gene: TRBD2
J gene: TRBJ2-5
CDR3 DNA: TGCGCCAGCAGAGCGGGAGGGGGAGAGACCCAGTACTTC
CDR3 protein: CASRAGGGETQYF

clone size: -
V gene: TRBV9
D gene: -
J gene: TRBJ2-5
CDR3 DNA: TGTGCCAGCAGCGTAGGGCGCAGCCAAGAGACCCAGTACTTC
CDR3 protein: CASSVGRSQETQYF